These 22 T cell receptor beta chains were sequenced from one sample in a study of early T cells in non-severe SARS-CoV-2 infection. TCRdb reprocessed the 5' RACE reads via MiXCR and lists one record per CDR3 protein. This table holds roughly 46,000 distinct CDR3 sequences, around 10% found once. This material consisted of whole blood, taken at baseline. These receptors came from an adult who was a healthcare worker with PCR-confirmed SARS-CoV-2 infection or an uninfected control (not recorded which).

A note on this clonotype: A much more abundant neighbour one base away suggests this may be a read error. The gene calls are TRBV29-1 and TRBJ2-5, with TRBD1 matching 7 bases. The CDR3 spans 14 residues. CDR1 and CDR2 from the germline V gene are SQVTM and ANQGSEA. The CDR3 here is CSVADRAPQETQHF. The DNA of the CDR3 is TGCAGCGTCGCAGACAGGGCCCCACAAGAGACCCAGCACTTC.

In its sample, this clonotype was seen once. The chain couples TRBV19 to TRBJ2-6, with D perhaps TRBD1 (6 bases). Germline values: CDR1 LNHDA, CDR2 SQIVND (reference sequence). Trimming took 3 bases from V and 0 from J, leaving 15 bases between them. This CDR3 spans 18 amino acids. The CDR3 DNA reads as TGTGCCAGTAGTATGTTACAGGGAATAGGCTCTGGGGCCAACGTCCTGACTTTC. Its protein is CASSMLQGIGSGANVLTF.

The chain employs TRBV10-3 and TRBJ2-1, with 11 bases aligning to TRBD2. CDR1 and CDR2 (germline): ENHRY, SYGVKD. The trim removed 11 bases at V and 10 bases at J, leaving 7 bases unmatched. The CDR3 contains 12 residues. The CDR3 loop reads CAVGTSGGEQFF. CDR3 DNA: TGTGCCGTCGGGACTAGCGGAGGGGAGCAGTTCTTC.

This chain joins TRBV6-1 and TRBJ2-1, with unresolved D. The V gene lost 7 bases and the J gene lost 9 bases, with 16 bases spanning the gap. Germline assignment: CDR1 MNHNS and CDR2 SASEGT. The CDR3 consists of 13 residues. The CDR3 region has the DNA TGTGCCAGCACGGTCTCTAGAGGCATTGAGCAGTTCTTC. This gives the protein CASTVSRGIEQFF.

There are a few counts of this clonotype. The rearrangement joins TRBV6-1 to TRBJ1-5; D not certain. This CDR3 comprises 11 residues. In germline, CDR1 is MNHNS, CDR2 SASEGT. The V end was cut by 8 bases, the J end by 5 bases, with 7 bases between. The DNA of the CDR3 is TGTGCCAGCGGGTTTGATCAGCCCCAGCATTTT. Its translation: CASGFDQPQHF.

This clonotype was seen more than once but under ten times. The rearrangement joins TRBV6-2 or TRBV6-3 to TRBJ1-1; D not resolved. This CDR3 spans 12 amino acids. The V end was cut by 5 bases, the J end by 0 bases, with 4 bases between. Germline V gives CDR1 MNHEY, CDR2 SVGEGT. The CDR3 reads CASSRMNTEAFF. CDR3 nucleotides: TGTGCCAGCAGTCGGATGAACACTGAAGCTTTCTTT.

This clonotype was observed many times. This chain uses TRBV6-2 or TRBV6-3 with TRBJ2-2, with 12 bases aligning to TRBD1. The length of the CDR3 is 16 residues. Germline V gene data show CDR1 as MNHEY and CDR2 as SVGEGT. After removal of 6 bases from V and 3 bases from J, the junction contained 5 bases not matched to a gene. The CDR3, as DNA: TGTGCCAGCAGCCGGGGACAGGGGGCGCACACCGGGGAGCTGTTTTTT. It specifies CASSRGQGAHTGELFF.

This clonotype was seen more than once but under ten times. The rearrangement joins TRBV10-3 to TRBJ2-1; maybe TRBD2 (5 bases). CDR1 is ENHRY and CDR2 is SYGVKD in the germline V gene. CDR3 length: 13 amino acids. The V end lost 2 bases, the J end lost 6 bases, and 8 bases lay between the germline ends. CDR3 in DNA: TGTGCCATCAGTGAGCAGGAGGTCAATGAGCAGTTCTTC. Translated: CAISEQEVNEQFF.

The chain joins TRBV19 to TRBJ1-6, with D uncertain. There are 18 residues in the CDR3. The germline V and J ends were trimmed by 6 bases and 0 bases, with 18 bases remaining between them. CDR1 and CDR2 (germline): LNHDA, SQIVND (reference sequence). The CDR3 protein is CASRRRGTRSSYNSPLHF. CDR3 nucleotides: TGTGCCAGTAGGCGGAGAGGAACCAGGAGCTCCTATAATTCACCCCTCCACTTT.

The genes are TRBV11-2 and TRBJ2-3; TRBD1 might be the D (5 bases). The V end was cut by 3 bases, the J end by 2 bases, with 12 bases between. The CDR3 covers 15 residues. In germline, CDR1 is SGHAT, CDR2 FQNNGV. CDR3 in DNA: TGTGCCAGCAGCTTGGGGCGGAGACTCACAGATACGCAGTATTTT. It yields the protein CASSLGRRLTDTQYF.

This clonotype was recorded at least ten times. V and J are TRBV20-1 and TRBJ2-7, with 7 nucleotides matching TRBD2. The CDR3 loop spans 13 amino acids. V gave up 6 bases and J gave up 2 bases; unmatched junction bases: 7. The germline V gene encodes CDR1 DFQATT and CDR2 SNEGSKA (reference sequence). The CDR3 coding sequence is TGCAGTGCCCCGGGAGGAGGGACCTACGAGCAGTACTTC. Translated, it gives CSAPGGGTYEQYF.

The table lists this clonotype with many counts. The rearrangement uses TRBV7-8 and TRBJ1-5; D gene unclear. V gave up 5 bases and J gave up 7 bases, with 12 bases separating them. The CDR3 has 13 residues. Germline V gene data show CDR1 as SGHVS and CDR2 as FQNEAQ. The CDR3 here is CASSNYKEQPQHF. The DNA for the CDR3 is TGTGCCAGCAGCAACTATAAAGAGCAGCCCCAGCATTTT. The complete variable domain, with remaining parts taken from reference TRBV7-8 and TRBJ1-5, reads GAGVSQSPRYKVAKRGQDVALRCDPISGHVSLFWYQQALGQGPEFLTYFQNEAQLDKSGLPSDRFFAERPEGSVSTLKIQRTQQEDSAVYLCASSNYKEQPQHFGDGTRLSIL.

This clonotype was found a few times. V gene TRBV19 combines with J gene TRBJ2-1; tentative D call: TRBD1 (6 bases). Germline CDR1 and CDR2: LNHDA and SQIVND (reference sequence). V lost 7 bases, J lost 4 bases, and 8 bases lay in between. CDR3 length: 12 residues. The CDR3 nucleotides read TGTGCCAGTAATGACAGGTACAATGAGCAGTTCTTC. It yields the protein CASNDRYNEQFF.

This clonotype was counted at least ten times. The genes are TRBV9 and TRBJ1-2; TRBD1 might be the D (6 bases). V shed 4 bases and J shed 4 bases, with 20 bases lying between them. Looked up from germline, CDR1 is SGDLS and CDR2 is YYNGEE. The CDR3 totals 16 residues. The CDR3 sequence: CASSQLPPAGVYGYTF. The CDR3 nucleotides read TGTGCCAGCAGCCAGTTACCCCCCGCAGGGGTCTATGGCTACACCTTC.

This clonotype was counted between two and nine times. The gene calls are TRBV7-3 and TRBJ2-2; D is unresolved. Trimming stripped 1 base from V and 2 bases from J, with 5 bases between. In germline, CDR1 is SGHTA, CDR2 FQGTGA. CDR3 length: 14 residues. The chain's CDR3 is CASSLSYNTGELFF. CDR3 nucleotides: TGTGCCAGCAGCTTAAGTTACAACACCGGGGAGCTGTTTTTT.

The CDR3, as DNA: TGTGCCAGCAGGCGACCCGGGACAGGGTATGAAGCTTTCTTT. Amino acid sequence: CASRRPGTGYEAFF. The V call is TRBV7-2, the J call TRBJ1-1, with TRBD1 matching over 9 bases. CDR1 is SGHTA, CDR2 FQGNSA, per germline. The CDR3 length is 14 residues. The ends lost 6 bases at V and 7 bases at J; junction bases unmatched: 9.

This clonotype was recorded at least ten times. The chain employs TRBV10-2 and TRBJ2-2; D unresolved. Trimming pared 10 bases from V and 9 bases from J, leaving 15 bases between. The CDR3 totals 12 residues. Germline V lookup: CDR1 WSHSY, CDR2 SAAADI. The CDR3 protein is CATASSSRELFF. In nucleotides, the CDR3 is TGCGCCACCGCTTCCTCCTCCCGGGAGCTGTTTTTT.

This clonotype has more than one count but fewer than ten. V is TRBV28 and J is TRBJ1-4, with 9 nucleotides matching TRBD1. This CDR3 region has 14 residues. Trimming removed 5 bases from V and 11 bases from J; junction bases left unmatched: 9. In germline, CDR1 is MDHEN, CDR2 SYDVKM. The CDR3 region has the DNA TGTGCCAGCAGTACAGGGACAGGGTTATGGAAACTGTTTTTT. The encoded protein is CASSTGTGLWKLFF.

This clonotype was counted only a few times. The chain has TRBV6-6 and TRBJ2-7, with 7 bases lining up with TRBD2. Looked up from germline, CDR1 is MNHNY and CDR2 is SVGAGI (reference sequence). The length of the CDR3 is 13 residues. V lost 6 bases to trimming and J lost 2 bases; unmatched junction nucleotides: 4. The DNA for the CDR3 is TGTGCCAGCAGCCGAGCGGGACCCTACGAGCAGTACTTC. Residues: CASSRAGPYEQYF.

The chain employs TRBV6-2 or TRBV6-3 and TRBJ2-5; D is possibly TRBD2 (6 bases). From germline, CDR1 is MNHEY and CDR2 SVGEGT. The V and J ends lost 5 bases and 2 bases respectively, with 24 bases between them. The CDR3 runs to 18 residues. For the CDR3, the DNA is TGTGCCAGCAGTCACGAAACCCGGGAGAGTTTGGGGCAAGAGACCCAGTACTTC. Its translation is CASSHETRESLGQETQYF.

This clonotype was detected a few times. The chain couples TRBV3-1 to TRBJ2-1, with no clear D. Trimming removed 8 bases from V and 8 bases from J, with 10 bases in between. CDR3 length: 11 amino acids. The germline V gene has CDR1 LGHDT and CDR2 YNNKEL (reference sequence). The CDR3 nucleotides are TGTGCCAGCCAATCAAGTGATGAGCAGTTCTTC. Protein sequence: CASQSSDEQFF.

The chain links TRBV7-6 to TRBJ2-2; perhaps TRBD1 as D (6 bases). Germline loops: CDR1 SGHVS, CDR2 FNYEAQ. V was trimmed by 2 bases and J by 4 bases, leaving 8 bases between them. CDR3 length equals 14 residues. The CDR3 sequence: CASSLLGATGELFF. CDR3 DNA: TGTGCCAGCAGCTTATTGGGGGCCACCGGGGAGCTGTTTTTT.